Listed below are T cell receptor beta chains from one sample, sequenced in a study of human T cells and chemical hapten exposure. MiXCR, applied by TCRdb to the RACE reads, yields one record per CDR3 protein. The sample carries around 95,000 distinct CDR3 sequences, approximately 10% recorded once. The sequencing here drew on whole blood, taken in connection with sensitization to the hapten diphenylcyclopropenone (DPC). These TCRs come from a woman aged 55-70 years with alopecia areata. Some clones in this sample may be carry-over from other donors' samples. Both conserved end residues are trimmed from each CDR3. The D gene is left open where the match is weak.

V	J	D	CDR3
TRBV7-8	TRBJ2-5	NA	ASSLGPKETQY
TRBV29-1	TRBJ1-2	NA	SVVWQVSYGYT
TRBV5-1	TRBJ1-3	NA	ASSLGGQAENTIY
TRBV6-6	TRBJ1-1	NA	ASSYSSLMNTEAF
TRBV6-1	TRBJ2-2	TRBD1	ASQGQTNTGELF
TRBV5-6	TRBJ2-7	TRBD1	ASSRGGDEQY
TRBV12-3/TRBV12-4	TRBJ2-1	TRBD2	ASSLIPGGPNYNEQF
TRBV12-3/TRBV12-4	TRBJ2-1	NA	ASSFQLDNEQF
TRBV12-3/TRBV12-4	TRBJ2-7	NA	ASSLPGPYEQY
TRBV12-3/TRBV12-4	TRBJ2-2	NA	ASSLGGQAGELF
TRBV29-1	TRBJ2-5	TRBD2	SVETSGGLRLETQY
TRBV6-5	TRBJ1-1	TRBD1	ASSNGRGRNTEAF
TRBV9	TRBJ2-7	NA	ASSVSGEAAYEQY
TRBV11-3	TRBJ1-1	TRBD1	ASSLGRGGSEAF
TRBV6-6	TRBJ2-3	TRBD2	ASRDLGLADYTDTQY
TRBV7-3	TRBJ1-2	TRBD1	ASSSQGAGPLYGYT
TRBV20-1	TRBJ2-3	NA	SAVGYTDTQY
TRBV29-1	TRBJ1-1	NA	SVDYREWEAF
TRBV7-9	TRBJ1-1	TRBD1	ASSSTGGAETEAF
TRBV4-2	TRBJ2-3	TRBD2	ASRSSGGILTDTQY
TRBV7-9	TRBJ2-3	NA	ASSLVASRMADTQY
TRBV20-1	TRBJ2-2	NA	SARVQNTGELF
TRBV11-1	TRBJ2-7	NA	ASSLAPGEYYEQC
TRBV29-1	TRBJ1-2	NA	SVGEAENYGYT
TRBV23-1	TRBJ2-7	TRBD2	ASSQSGPSGGYEQY
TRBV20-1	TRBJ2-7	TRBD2	SAKSSGGSYEQY
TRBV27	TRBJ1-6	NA	ASSLSGGSYNSPLH
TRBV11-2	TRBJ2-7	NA	ASSSRNRAASYEQY
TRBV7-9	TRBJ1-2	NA	ASSTEWAQDGYT
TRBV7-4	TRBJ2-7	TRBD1	ASSLETDRVDLGYEQY
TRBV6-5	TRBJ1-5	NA	ASSPSGLSNQPQH
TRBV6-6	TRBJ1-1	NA	ASSYSFGGNEAF
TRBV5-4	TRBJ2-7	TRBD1	ASSSRTGGFPTYEQY
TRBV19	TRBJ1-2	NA	ASSNGGGYT
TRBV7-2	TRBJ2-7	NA	ASSDRYEQY
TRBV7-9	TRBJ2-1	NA	ASSLVRQGYNEQF
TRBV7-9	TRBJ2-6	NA	ASSLAEVSQANVLT
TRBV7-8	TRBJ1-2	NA	ASSPRRTETYGYT
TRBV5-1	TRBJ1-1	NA	ASANPQWDTEAF
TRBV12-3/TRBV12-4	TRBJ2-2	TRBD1	ASTPLAGGFGELF
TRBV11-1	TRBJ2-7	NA	ASSSGPSDYEQY
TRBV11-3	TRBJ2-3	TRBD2	ASSLRQGGTDTQY
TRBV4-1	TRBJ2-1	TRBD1	ASSQRQIYRGRNEQF
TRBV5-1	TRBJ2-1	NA	ASSLAYSGRRTGF
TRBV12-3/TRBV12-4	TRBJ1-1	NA	ASSLGSVYTEAF
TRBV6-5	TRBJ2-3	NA	ASSWGRGADTQY
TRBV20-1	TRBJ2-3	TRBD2	SASFGLAGTDTQY
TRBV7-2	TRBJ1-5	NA	ASSLSGTHNQPQH
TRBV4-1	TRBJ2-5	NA	ASSQDGRRETQY
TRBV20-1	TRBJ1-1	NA	SARDRGGLYTEAF